The 29 T cell receptor beta chains below all came from one sample that was sequenced in a study of early T cells in non-severe SARS-CoV-2 infection (dated by TCRdb to 2020 to 2022). Libraries came from 5' RACE. The sequencer listed for this sample is NextSeq 500. The public reads were reanalyzed by TCRdb: fastp trimming at Q25, MiXCR alignment, in-frame beta chains only. Rows are unified per CDR3 protein, each entry keeping the most common DNA and genes. The sample table contains about 44,000 distinct CDR3 sequences; only one count was recorded for about 23% of them. 4% to 5% of the sample is in the top ten clones. Here the sequenced sample was whole blood, taken at baseline. The receptors stem from an adult who was a healthcare worker with PCR-confirmed SARS-CoV-2 infection or an uninfected control (not recorded which).

The chain recombines TRBV13 with TRBJ1-5; TRBD1 might be the D (6 bases). V was clipped by 0 bases and J by 7 bases, with 10 bases between them. CDR1 is PRHDT and CDR2 is FYEKMQ in the germline V gene (reference sequence). There are 14 residues in the CDR3. Here the CDR3 DNA reads TGTGCCAGCAGCTTAGGCCAGGGGCGCCAGCCCCAGCATTTT. Its protein is CASSLGQGRQPQHF.

This clonotype has just a few counts. The chain carries TRBV20-1 and TRBJ2-7; 8 positions agree with TRBD2. With 4 bases clipped from V and 6 bases from J, the junction kept 14 bases outside the gene matches. CDR1 and CDR2 from the germline V gene are DFQATT and SNEGSKA (reference sequence). This CDR3 region has 15 residues. The CDR3 region is CSATPDLRGAAEQYF. The CDR3 coding sequence is TGCAGTGCTACCCCCGACTTGCGGGGGGCTGCCGAGCAGTACTTC.

The J gene is TRBJ2-7, the V gene TRBV7-2; D is uncertain. The CDR3 is made up of 12 amino acids. The germline CDR1 and CDR2 sequences are SGHTA and FQGNSA. Trimming cost V 2 bases and J 5 bases, with 7 bases left between them. Here the CDR3 reads CASSLFDDEQYF. CDR3 nucleotides: TGTGCCAGCAGCTTATTCGACGACGAGCAGTACTTC.

This clonotype turned up a few times. The gene calls are TRBV5-5 and TRBJ2-1, with D unclear. Germline V gives CDR1 SGHKS, CDR2 YYEKEE (reference sequence). The CDR3 has 15 amino acids. Trimming removed 2 bases at V and 0 bases at J, with 9 bases between. Written as DNA, the CDR3 is TGTGCCAGCAGCTTAGGTGCGAGCTCCTACAATGAGCAGTTCTTC. Amino acids: CASSLGASSYNEQFF.

This clonotype has a handful of counts. V usage is TRBV29-1 and J usage is TRBJ2-3; D perhaps matches TRBD2 (5 bases). Germline V gives CDR1 SQVTM, CDR2 ANQGSEA. The CDR3 sequence is 13 residues long. V was pared by 4 bases and J by 4 bases, with 12 bases between. CDR3 sequence reads: CSVAPGIADTQYF. The CDR3 DNA follows: TGCAGCGTTGCGCCCGGGATTGCAGATACGCAGTATTTT.

This clonotype was recorded many times. The chain uses TRBV7-6 and TRBJ1-1; D unclear. In germline, CDR1 is SGHVS, CDR2 FNYEAQ. The length of the CDR3 is 13 residues. Trimming cost V 5 bases and J 0 bases, with 7 bases left between them. The CDR3 is CASSRRMNTEAFF. CDR3 nucleotide sequence: TGTGCCAGCAGCCGCCGGATGAACACTGAAGCTTTCTTT. The full variable domain, with the rest looked up from reference TRBV7-6 and TRBJ1-1, is GAGVSQSPRYKVTKRGQDVALRCDPISGHVSLYWYRQALGQGPEFLTYFNYEAQQDKSGLPNDRFSAERPEGSISTLTIQRTEQRDSAMYRCASSRRMNTEAFFGQGTRLTVV.

The gene calls are TRBV6-5 and TRBJ2-7; 8 bases are a match to TRBD1. From germline, CDR1 is MNHEY and CDR2 SVGAGI. V gave up 5 bases and J gave up 4 bases; unmatched junction bases: 7. This CDR3 is 14 amino acids long. The CDR3 loop reads CASSQTGGFYEQYF. DNA of the CDR3: TGTGCCAGCAGTCAAACAGGGGGATTTTACGAGCAGTACTTC.

The V call is TRBV27, the J call TRBJ2-6; 7 positions match TRBD1. Germline CDR1 reads MNHEY; CDR2 reads SMNVEV (reference sequence). This CDR3 has 19 residues. J lost 1 base, V lost 9 bases, and 18 bases had no gene match. CDR3 DNA sequence: TGTGCCAGACCGACTACACTAAGACAGGGCAGGTCTGGGGCCAACGTCCTGACTTTC. Translating it yields CARPTTLRQGRSGANVLTF.

The chain joins TRBV4-2 to TRBJ2-3; 8 nucleotides match TRBD2. V trimming: 0 bases; J trimming: 2 bases; junction bases outside the gene matches: 4. CDR3 length equals 16 residues. Germline CDR1 and CDR2: LGHNA and YNFKEQ. DNA for the CDR3: TGTGCCAGCAGCCAAGAATCAGCGGGGGACACAGATACGCAGTATTTT. Translation: CASSQESAGDTDTQYF.

V gene TRBV6-2 or TRBV6-3 combines with J gene TRBJ2-7; the D gene could be TRBD1 or TRBD2 (5 bases each). CDR3 size: 14 residues. Germline values: CDR1 MNHEY, CDR2 SVGEGT. The ends were cut back, 7 bases at V and 2 bases at J, with 15 bases in the middle. CDR3 DNA sequence: TGTGCCAGCAACACCGGGACGGCAACCTACGAGCAGTACTTC. Protein: CASNTGTATYEQYF.

The chain carries TRBV2 and TRBJ2-3; 7 nucleotides match TRBD1. CDR1 is SNHLY and CDR2 is FYNNEI in the germline V gene. V lost 6 bases, J lost 1 base, and 4 bases stayed unmatched. There are 14 residues in the CDR3. Written as DNA, the CDR3 is TGTGCCAGCAGCTCCGGACAGGGCACAGATACGCAGTATTTT. It yields the protein CASSSGQGTDTQYF.

Only a few counts were recorded for this clonotype. This chain joins TRBV20-1 and TRBJ2-3, with D perhaps TRBD2 (5 bases). V dropped 6 bases and J dropped 4 bases, with 11 bases sitting between them. Germline values: CDR1 DFQATT, CDR2 SNEGSKA (reference sequence). This CDR3 region has 12 residues. DNA for the CDR3: TGCAGTGCAGTCGGGGTGGCAGATACGCAGTATTTT. Its protein is CSAVGVADTQYF.

This clonotype was seen a handful of times. This chain links TRBV12-3 or TRBV12-4 with TRBJ2-6; D is unresolved. V was cut by 5 bases and J by 0 bases, with 17 bases left in between. This CDR3 region has 18 residues. The CDR3 region is CASSTRVVDFSGANVLTF. The CDR3 DNA follows: TGTGCCAGCAGTACCCGGGTCGTTGACTTCTCTGGGGCCAACGTCCTGACTTTC.

This clonotype was detected only a few times. V gene TRBV6-2 or TRBV6-3 combines with J gene TRBJ1-2; D is perhaps TRBD1 (6 bases). This CDR3 is 20 amino acids long. The germline gives CDR1 MNHEY, CDR2 SVGEGT. Trimming pared 6 bases from V and 5 bases from J, leaving 34 bases between. The CDR3 is CASRPIKQGTSSQVPYGYTF. In nucleotides, the CDR3 is TGTGCCAGCAGACCAATTAAGCAGGGGACGTCTTCCCAGGTGCCTTATGGCTACACCTTC.

This clonotype was seen a few times. V gene TRBV20-1 combines with J gene TRBJ2-3; D not certain. The CDR3 totals 12 residues. Germline V CDR1 and CDR2: DFQATT, SNEGSKA (reference sequence). The V gene lost 0 bases and the J gene lost 5 bases, with 6 bases spanning the gap. The CDR3 is CSARDRLDTQYF. DNA of the CDR3: TGCAGTGCTAGAGATCGGCTAGATACGCAGTATTTT.

The J gene is TRBJ2-7, the V gene TRBV4-2; 7 bases line up with TRBD2. There are 16 residues in the CDR3. From germline, CDR1 is LGHNA and CDR2 YNFKEQ. The junction had 9 bases not matched to a gene; V was cut back by 0 bases and J by 4 bases. The CDR3 reads CASSQDTSASDYEQYF. CDR3 bases: TGTGCCAGCAGCCAAGACACTAGCGCAAGTGATTACGAGCAGTACTTC.

This clonotype was detected only a few times. The chain links TRBV19 to TRBJ1-2; D uncertain. CDR1 LNHDA and CDR2 SQIVND come from the germline V gene (reference sequence). The length of the CDR3 is 14 residues. V was pared by 7 bases and J by 3 bases, with 15 bases between. Here the CDR3 DNA reads TGTGCCAGTACCCAGGCAGGTGCCCACTATGGCTACACCTTC. This encodes CASTQAGAHYGYTF.

The J gene is TRBJ2-5, the V gene TRBV28; D unclear. With 2 bases removed from V and 7 bases from J, the gap between germline ends came to 11 bases. CDR1 is MDHEN and CDR2 is SYDVKM in the germline V gene. This CDR3 has 13 residues. The CDR3 region is CASSLSLAGTQYF. The CDR3 region has the DNA TGTGCCAGCAGTTTAAGTCTGGCCGGGACCCAGTACTTC.

This clonotype was detected a few times. This chain connects TRBV6-2 or TRBV6-3 to TRBJ2-2; D ambiguous. Germline V CDR1 and CDR2: MNHEY, SVGEGT. The CDR3 has 15 amino acids. Trimming cost V 0 bases and J 6 bases, with 11 bases left between them. This chain's CDR3 is CASSYSNSRAGELFF. CDR3 sequence (DNA): TGTGCCAGCAGTTACTCGAACTCTCGGGCCGGGGAGCTGTTTTTT.

This clonotype was observed a handful of times. The J gene is TRBJ1-1, the V gene TRBV9; D gene unclear. V was cut by 0 bases and J by 6 bases, with 9 bases left in between. The CDR3 sequence is 13 residues long. CDR1 and CDR2 (germline): SGDLS, YYNGEE. The DNA for the CDR3 is TGTGCCAGCAGCGTAGATCCGAGCGCTGAAGCTTTCTTT. As protein: CASSVDPSAEAFF. The full variable domain, in which reference TRBV9 and TRBJ1-1 provide the parts outside the CDR3, is DSGVTQTPKHLITATGQRVTLRCSPRSGDLSVYWYQQSLDQGLQFLIQYYNGEERAKGNILERFSAQQFPDLHSELNLSSLELGDSALYFCASSVDPSAEAFFGQGTRLTVV.

The rearrangement joins TRBV3-1 to TRBJ1-1; tentative D call: TRBD1 (6 bases). The V gene's germline CDR1 is LGHDT and CDR2 YNNKEL (reference sequence). The CDR3 is 15 residues long. V dropped 4 bases and J dropped 1 base, with 13 bases sitting between them. CDR3 residues: CASSLRGAANTEAFF. The DNA for the CDR3 is TGTGCCAGCAGCCTCCGGGGGGCGGCGAACACTGAAGCTTTCTTT.

The rearrangement joins TRBV6-2 or TRBV6-3 to TRBJ2-7, with 7 bases matching TRBD1. CDR3 length equals 16 residues. Trimming removed 4 bases from V and 0 bases from J; junction bases left unmatched: 9. Germline assignment: CDR1 MNHEY and CDR2 SVGEGT. CDR3 in DNA: TGTGCCAGCAGTTCCGACAGGGCTACCTTCTCCTACGAGCAGTACTTC. This encodes CASSSDRATFSYEQYF.

This clonotype was detected a few times. The chain recombines TRBV20-1 with TRBJ1-2; no firm D call. Between the trimmed V and J ends, which lost 3 bases and 0 bases, there was a span of 2 bases. Germline loops: CDR1 DFQATT, CDR2 SNEGSKA (reference sequence). The CDR3 covers 11 residues. The CDR3: CSARSNYGYTF. The DNA for the CDR3 is TGCAGTGCTAGGTCTAACTATGGCTACACCTTC.

This clonotype appeared once. The genes are TRBV7-8 and TRBJ1-2; TRBD1 might be the D (6 bases). CDR3 length: 14 amino acids. Per the germline V gene, CDR1 is SGHVS and CDR2 is FQNEAQ. V lost 7 bases, J lost 3 bases, and 15 bases lay in between. CDR3 sequence: CASTPGTNHYGYTF. The CDR3, as DNA: TGTGCCAGCACGCCCGGGACAAATCACTATGGCTACACCTTC.

V and J are TRBV5-6 and TRBJ2-3; tentatively, D is TRBD2 (6 bases). CDR1 and CDR2 from the germline V gene are SGHDT and YYEEEE. V was clipped by 2 bases and J by 2 bases, with 12 bases between them. The CDR3 totals 15 residues. The CDR3 DNA is TGTGCCAGCAGCTTCGTCGCGGGGAACACAGATACGCAGTATTTT. Protein product: CASSFVAGNTDTQYF.

V and J are TRBV12-3 or TRBV12-4 and TRBJ2-3, with 7 bases aligning to TRBD2. The CDR3 spans 14 residues. V lost 8 bases, J lost 2 bases, and 7 bases stayed unmatched. As DNA, the CDR3 is TGTGCCAGCGGCGACGGGAGGAACACAGATACGCAGTATTTT. It codes for CASGDGRNTDTQYF.

This clonotype was seen a handful of times. CDR3 sequence (DNA): TGTGCCAGCAGCCAAGCTAGCGGGGGAGCTCAAGAGACCCAGTACTTC. It encodes CASSQASGGAQETQYF. V is TRBV3-1 and J is TRBJ2-5, with TRBD2 matching over 10 bases. The CDR3 spans 16 residues. Germline assignment: CDR1 LGHDT and CDR2 YNNKEL (reference sequence). V trimming: 1 base; J trimming: 2 bases; junction bases outside the gene matches: 4.

The genes are TRBV2 and TRBJ2-1, with unresolved D. CDR3 length: 15 amino acids. Between the trimmed V and J ends, which lost 2 bases and 12 bases, there was a span of 20 bases. Per germline, CDR1 SNHLY and CDR2 FYNNEI. CDR3 in amino acids: CASSESGVWGVRQFF. In DNA, the CDR3 is TGTGCCAGCAGTGAAAGTGGTGTTTGGGGTGTCAGGCAGTTCTTC.

The J gene is TRBJ2-7, the V gene TRBV3-1; TRBD2 aligns across 8 bases. Trimming removed 2 bases from V and 0 bases from J; junction bases left unmatched: 6. The CDR3 spans 16 residues. Germline values: CDR1 LGHDT, CDR2 YNNKEL (reference sequence). The CDR3 coding sequence is TGTGCCAGCAGCCAAACTTTAGCGGGGCCCTCCTACGAGCAGTACTTC. Protein sequence: CASSQTLAGPSYEQYF.